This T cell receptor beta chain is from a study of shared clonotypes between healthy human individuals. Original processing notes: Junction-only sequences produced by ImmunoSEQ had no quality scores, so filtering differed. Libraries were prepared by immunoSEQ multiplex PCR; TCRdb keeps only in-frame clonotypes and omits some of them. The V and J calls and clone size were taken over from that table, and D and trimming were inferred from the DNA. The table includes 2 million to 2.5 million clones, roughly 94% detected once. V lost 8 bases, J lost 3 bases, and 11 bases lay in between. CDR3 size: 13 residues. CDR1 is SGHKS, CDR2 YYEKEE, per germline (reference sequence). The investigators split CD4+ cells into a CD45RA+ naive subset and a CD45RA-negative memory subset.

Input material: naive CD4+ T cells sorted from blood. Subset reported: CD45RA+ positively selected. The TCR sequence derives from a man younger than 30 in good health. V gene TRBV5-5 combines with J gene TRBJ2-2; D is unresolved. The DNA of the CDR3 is TGTGCCAGTACTATGGAGTACACCGGGGAGCTGTTTTTT. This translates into CASTMEYTGELFF. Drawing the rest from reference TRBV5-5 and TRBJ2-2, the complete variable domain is DAGVTQSPTHLIKTRGQQVTLRCSPISGHKSVSWYQQVLGQGPQFIFQYYEKEERGRGNFPDRFSARQFPNYSSELNVNALLLGDSALYLCASTMEYTGELFFGEGSRLTVL.